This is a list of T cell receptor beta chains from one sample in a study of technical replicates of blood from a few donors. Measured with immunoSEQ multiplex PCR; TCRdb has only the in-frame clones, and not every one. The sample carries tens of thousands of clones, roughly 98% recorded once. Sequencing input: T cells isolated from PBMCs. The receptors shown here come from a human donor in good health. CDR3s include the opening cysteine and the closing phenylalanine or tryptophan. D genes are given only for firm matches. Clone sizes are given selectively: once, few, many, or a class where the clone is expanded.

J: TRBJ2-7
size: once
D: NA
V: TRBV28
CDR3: CASTTGSFSYEQYF
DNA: TGTGCCAGCACTACAGGGAGTTTTTCCTACGAGCAGTACTTC

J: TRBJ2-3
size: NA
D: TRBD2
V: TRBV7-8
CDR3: CASRRLAGEGDTQYF
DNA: TGTGCCAGCAGAAGACTAGCGGGGGAGGGTGATACGCAGTATTTT

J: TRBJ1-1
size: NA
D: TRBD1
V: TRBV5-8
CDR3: CASSKGQGLTEAFF
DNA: TGTGCCAGCAGCAAGGGACAGGGGTTGACTGAAGCTTTCTTT

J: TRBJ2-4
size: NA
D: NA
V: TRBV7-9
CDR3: CASSSARSGPKNIQYF
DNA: TGTGCCAGCAGCTCCGCCCGTAGCGGCCCCAAAAACATTCAGTACTTC

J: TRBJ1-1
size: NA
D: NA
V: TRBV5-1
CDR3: CASSYRETMNTEAFF
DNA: TGCGCCAGCAGCTACAGGGAAACAATGAACACTGAAGCTTTCTTT

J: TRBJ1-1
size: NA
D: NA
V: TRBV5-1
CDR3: CASSLGTTDPNTEAFF
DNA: TGCGCCAGCAGCTTGGGAACGACAGACCCGAACACTGAAGCTTTCTTT

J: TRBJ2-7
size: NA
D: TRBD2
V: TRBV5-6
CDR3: CASSGTSGNVLHEQYF
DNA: TGTGCCAGCAGCGGGACTAGCGGGAATGTGTTGCACGAGCAGTACTTC

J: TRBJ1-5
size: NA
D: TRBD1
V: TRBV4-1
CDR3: CASRRTGWDNQPQHF
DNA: TGCGCCAGCAGACGGACAGGGTGGGACAATCAGCCCCAGCATTTT

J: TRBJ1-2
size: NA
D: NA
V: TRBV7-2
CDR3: CASSLSWWSNYGYTF
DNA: TGTGCCAGCAGCTTAAGCTGGTGGTCCAACTATGGCTACACCTTC

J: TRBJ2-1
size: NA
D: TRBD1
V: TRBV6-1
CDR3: CASSEAQWTGNEQFF
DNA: TGTGCCAGCAGTGAAGCGCAATGGACAGGCAATGAGCAGTTCTTC

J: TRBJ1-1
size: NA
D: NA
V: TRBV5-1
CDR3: CASSLTRQMNTEAFF
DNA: TGCGCCAGCAGCTTGACCCGTCAGATGAACACTGAAGCTTTCTTT

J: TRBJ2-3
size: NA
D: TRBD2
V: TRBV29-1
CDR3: CSVDGEAGGGTDTQYF
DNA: TGCAGCGTTGATGGGGAAGCGGGAGGGGGCACAGATACGCAGTATTTT

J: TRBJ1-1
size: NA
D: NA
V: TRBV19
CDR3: CASSLWGLRDTEAFF
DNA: TGTGCCAGTAGCCTCTGGGGGCTCCGGGACACTGAAGCTTTCTTT

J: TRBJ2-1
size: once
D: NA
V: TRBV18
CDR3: CASGGYGTVEQFF
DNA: TGTGCCAGCGGGGGCTATGGTACTGTTGAGCAGTTCTTC

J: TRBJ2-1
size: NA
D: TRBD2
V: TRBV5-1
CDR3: CASSQTSGGYNEQFF
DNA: TGCGCCAGCAGCCAAACTAGCGGCGGTTACAATGAGCAGTTCTTC

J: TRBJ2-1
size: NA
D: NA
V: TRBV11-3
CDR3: CASSLRGQGQGEQFF
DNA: TGTGCCAGCAGCTTAAGGGGACAAGGGCAGGGTGAGCAGTTCTTC

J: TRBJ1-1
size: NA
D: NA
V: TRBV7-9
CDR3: CASSQQMNTEAFF
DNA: TGTGCCAGCAGCCAACAAATGAACACTGAAGCTTTCTTT

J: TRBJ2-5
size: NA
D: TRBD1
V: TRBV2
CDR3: CASVSGTGHLTQYF
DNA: TGTGCCAGCGTCTCCGGGACAGGGCATTTAACCCAGTACTTC

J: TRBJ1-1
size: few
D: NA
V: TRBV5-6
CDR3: CASSSPSEEGKAFF
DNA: TGTGCCAGCAGCTCTCCTTCTGAGGAAGGCAAAGCTTTCTTT

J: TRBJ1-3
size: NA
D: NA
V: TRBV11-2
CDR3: CASSFRRVSGNTIYF
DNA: TGTGCCAGCAGCTTCCGACGGGTTTCTGGAAACACCATATATTTT

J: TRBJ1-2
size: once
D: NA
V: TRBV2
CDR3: CASTPDRNYGYTF
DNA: TGTGCCAGCACCCCAGACAGAAACTATGGCTACACCTTC

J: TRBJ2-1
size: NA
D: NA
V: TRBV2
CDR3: CASLSSYNEQFF
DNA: TGTGCCAGCCTTTCCTCCTACAATGAGCAGTTCTTC

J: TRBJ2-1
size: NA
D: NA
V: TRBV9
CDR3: CASSVGPSSYNEQFF
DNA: TGTGCCAGCAGCGTAGGTCCCAGCTCCTACAATGAGCAGTTCTTC

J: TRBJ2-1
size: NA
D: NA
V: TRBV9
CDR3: CASSPRETRNEQFF
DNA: TGTGCCAGCAGCCCCCGGGAGACGCGGAATGAGCAGTTCTTC

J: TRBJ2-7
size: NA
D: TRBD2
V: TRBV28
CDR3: CASSLGGGEQYF
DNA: TGTGCCAGCAGTCTCGGGGGGGGAGAGCAGTACTTC

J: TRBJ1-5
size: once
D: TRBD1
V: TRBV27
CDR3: CASSRQGDQPQHF
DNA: TGTGCCAGCAGTAGACAGGGGGATCAGCCCCAGCATTTT

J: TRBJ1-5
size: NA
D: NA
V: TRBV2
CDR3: CASSVGGGASDNQPQHF
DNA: TGTGCCAGCAGTGTCGGCGGGGGGGCCAGTGACAATCAGCCCCAGCATTTT

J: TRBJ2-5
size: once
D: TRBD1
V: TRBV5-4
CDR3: CASSLATWDRRQETQYF
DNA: TGTGCCAGCAGCTTGGCCACCTGGGACAGGCGACAAGAGACCCAGTACTTC

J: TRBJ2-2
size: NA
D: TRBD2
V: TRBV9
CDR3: CASSPSGGNTGELFF
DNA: TGTGCCAGCAGCCCAAGCGGGGGAAACACCGGGGAGCTGTTTTTT

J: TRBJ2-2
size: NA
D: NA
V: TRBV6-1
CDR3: CASSERRAEEYTGELFF
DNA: TGTGCCAGCAGTGAAAGGCGGGCAGAAGAGTACACCGGGGAGCTGTTTTTT

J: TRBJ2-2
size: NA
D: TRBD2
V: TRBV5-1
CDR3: CASSFGLAGAGELFF
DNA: TGCGCCAGCAGCTTTGGACTAGCGGGCGCCGGGGAGCTGTTTTTT

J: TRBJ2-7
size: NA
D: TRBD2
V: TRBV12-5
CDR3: CASGLVSPGRDEQYF
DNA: TGTGCTAGTGGTTTGGTATCGCCAGGGAGGGACGAGCAGTACTTC

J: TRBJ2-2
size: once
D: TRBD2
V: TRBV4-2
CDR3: CASSQTTSGGFTGELFF
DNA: TGTGCCAGCAGCCAAACAACTAGCGGGGGGTTCACCGGGGAGCTGTTTTTT

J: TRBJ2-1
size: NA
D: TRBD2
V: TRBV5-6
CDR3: CASSNQLAGPLGEQFF
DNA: TGTGCCAGCAGCAACCAACTAGCGGGGCCCTTGGGGGAGCAGTTCTTC

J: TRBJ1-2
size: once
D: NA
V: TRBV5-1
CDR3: CASSLVVDSYGYTF
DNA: TGCGCCAGCAGCTTGGTGGTGGACAGCTATGGCTACACCTTC

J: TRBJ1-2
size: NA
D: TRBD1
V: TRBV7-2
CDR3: CASSLAPLDRGAGYTF
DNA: TGTGCCAGCAGCTTAGCTCCTCTAGACAGGGGCGCTGGCTACACCTTC

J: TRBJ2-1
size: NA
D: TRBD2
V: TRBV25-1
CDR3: CASSDYLAGGIDEQFF
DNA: TGTGCCAGCAGTGATTACCTAGCGGGAGGGATCGATGAGCAGTTCTTC